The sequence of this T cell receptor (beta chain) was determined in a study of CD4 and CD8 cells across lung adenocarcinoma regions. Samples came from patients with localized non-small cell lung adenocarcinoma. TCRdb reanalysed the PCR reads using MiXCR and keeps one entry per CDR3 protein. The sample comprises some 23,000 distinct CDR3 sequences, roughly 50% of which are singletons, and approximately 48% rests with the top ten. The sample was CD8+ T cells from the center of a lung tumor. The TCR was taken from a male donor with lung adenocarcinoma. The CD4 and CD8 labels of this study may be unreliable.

The CDR3 loop is CAGSGRGDRETQYF. The CDR3 nucleotides read TGCGCGGGCAGTGGGAGAGGGGACCGAGAGACGCAGTATTTT. The V and J genes are TRBV10-1 and TRBJ2-3; the D gene could be TRBD1 or TRBD2 (5 bases each). The germline gives CDR1 WNHNN, CDR2 SYGVQD (reference sequence). This CDR3 comprises 14 residues.